A single T cell receptor (beta chain) is shown here with its context. The target antigen is unknown. TCR beta VDJ and CDR3 profiling used genomic DNA as template. One entry per CDR3 protein, called by TCRdb with MiXCR from the reads. Of about 170,000 distinct CDR3 sequences listed, approximately 44% are singletons. Germline CDR1 reads ENHRY; CDR2 reads SYGVKD. The V end was cut by 2 bases, the J end by 7 bases, with 9 bases between. There are 13 residues in the CDR3. This record comes from a study of CD8+CD57+ T cells in acquired aplastic anemia. Looking at the study overall: Sorted cells (CD4+ and CD8+) yielded DNA amounts that averaged approximately 2.9 ug. Healthy-donor CD4+ cells averaged about 11 million reads.

Whole-study findings and limits: Roughly 28 was the count of CD8+ CDR3 sequences that patients shared with controls.

The sequence came from a human donor in good health. J is TRBJ2-1 and V is TRBV10-3; no clear D gene. Sequencing used sorted CD4+, CD8+, or CD8+CD57+ T cells (not recorded which) from PBMCs. This CDR3 is CAISEDFENEQFF. CDR3 DNA: TGTGCCATCAGTGAGGACTTTGAGAATGAGCAGTTCTTC.